This is a list of T cell receptor beta chains from one sample in a study of T cell repertoires in cytomegalovirus infection. TCRdb processed the reads anew with MiXCR; each CDR3 protein has one entry. The sample consists of around 300,000 distinct CDR3 sequences, around 20% of them appearing once. The antigens of these receptors remain unknown. Sequencing used cultured PBMCs, obtained from culture after CMV antigen stimulation. These receptors all stem from a human donor in good health (CMV status not recorded). Some clones in this sample may be carry-over from other donors' samples. Both conserved end residues are part of each CDR3. A D gene is named only where the DNA matches it firmly.

TRBD2 TRBJ2-3 TRBV5-4 CASSPGTSGRQDTQYF
NA TRBJ2-2 TRBV27 CASSSYGTINTGELFF
TRBD1 TRBJ2-3 TRBV7-2 CASSFDRGNTDTQYF
NA TRBJ2-2 TRBV27 CASTRQFTGELFF
TRBD2 TRBJ2-3 TRBV7-8 CASSYLGTSGSLSTDTQYF
TRBD2 TRBJ2-5 TRBV11-2 CASKRGGGVQETQYF
TRBD1 TRBJ1-1 TRBV12-3/TRBV12-4 CASREDRVKNTEAFF
NA TRBJ1-2 TRBV6-2/TRBV6-3 CASSYMVYGYTF
TRBD1 TRBJ1-1 TRBV12-3/TRBV12-4 CAVHVGQGNGEAFF
TRBD1 TRBJ1-2 TRBV19 CASLQDRGRGYTF
TRBD1 TRBJ1-5 TRBV7-2 CASSFDRGENQPQHF
NA TRBJ2-1 TRBV20-1 CSALDYDEQFF
NA TRBJ2-5 TRBV7-2 CASSLAAGGLGETQYF
TRBD2 TRBJ2-3 TRBV6-2/TRBV6-3 CASRSLIAGGTDTQYF
TRBD2 TRBJ2-5 TRBV5-1 CASSLSLAGERETQYF
NA TRBJ2-3 TRBV6-1 CASSEAGGLSTDTQYF
TRBD2 TRBJ2-5 TRBV11-1 CASSRTSRKQETQYF